One sample yielded the 8 T cell receptor beta chains listed below, sequenced in a study of T cells after yellow fever vaccination. Each CDR3 protein is one row after TCRdb ran MiXCR on the 5' RACE reads. The sample contains hundreds of thousands of distinct CDR3 sequences, 7.5% to 9% of which appear only once. The sample consisted of PBMCs, taken on the day of the first yellow fever vaccination. The source is a man aged 18 to 35 who received the YFV17D yellow fever vaccine.

This clonotype was detected a few times. The rearrangement links TRBV5-5 to TRBJ2-7; possibly TRBD1 for D (5 bases). Germline CDR1 and CDR2: SGHKS and YYEKEE (reference sequence). This CDR3 is built from 15 residues. The V and J ends lost 5 bases and 0 bases respectively, with 15 bases between them. This chain's CDR3 is CASRSGLSPSYEQYV. The CDR3 nucleotides read TGTGCCAGCAGATCAGGGTTATCCCCCTCCTACGAGCAGTACGTC.

The V gene is TRBV9, the J gene TRBJ2-1; the D call may be TRBD1 or TRBD2 (5 bases each). V was trimmed by 1 base and J by 5 bases, leaving 16 bases between them. Germline V CDR1 and CDR2: SGDLS, YYNGEE. The CDR3 is 16 residues long. CDR3 sequence: CASSVRRGETDNEQFF. The CDR3 region has the DNA TGTGCCAGCAGCGTACGTCGGGGCGAGACAGACAATGAGCAGTTCTTC.

This clonotype appeared a few times. The V and J genes are TRBV28 and TRBJ1-5; possible D gene TRBD1, 5 bases. Trimming pared 5 bases from V and 3 bases from J, leaving 17 bases between. This CDR3 is built from 16 residues. Germline V lookup: CDR1 MDHEN, CDR2 SYDVKM. The CDR3 coding sequence is TGTGCCAGCAGTCCATACGCCGCAGGGTACAATCAGCCCCAGCATTTT. Encoded protein: CASSPYAAGYNQPQHF.

The V and J genes are TRBV11-3 and TRBJ2-2; 9 bases align to TRBD1. The germline CDR1 and CDR2 sequences are SGHNT and YENEEA. CDR3 length: 15 amino acids. V was clipped by 4 bases and J by 5 bases; unmatched bases: 5. DNA of the CDR3: TGTGCCAGCAGCTCCCCCGGGACAGGGACCGGGGAGCTGTTTTTT. Translated: CASSSPGTGTGELFF.

V gene TRBV20-1 combines with J gene TRBJ2-3; a possible D gene is TRBD2 (6 bases). V lost 1 base and J lost 3, with 8 bases in between. This CDR3 spans 13 amino acids. In germline, CDR1 is DFQATT, CDR2 SNEGSKA (reference sequence). For the CDR3, the DNA is TGCAGTGCTAGAGTCGCGGGAACAGATACGCAGTATTTT. It specifies CSARVAGTDTQYF.

CDR3 amino acids: CASSQGQGDSYNEQFF. The CDR3 nucleotides read TGTGCCAGCAGTCAGGGACAGGGGGACTCCTACAATGAGCAGTTCTTC. This chain links TRBV6-2 or TRBV6-3 with TRBJ2-1; 11 bases match TRBD1. The CDR3 consists of 16 residues. Germline CDR1 reads MNHEY; CDR2 reads SVGEGT. The ends lost 5 bases at V and 0 bases at J; junction bases unmatched: 3.

This clonotype was detected many times. The chain carries TRBV11-2 and TRBJ2-7, with 7 bases lining up with TRBD1. This CDR3 region has 15 residues. Trimming took 1 base from V and 2 from J; bases not matched to a gene: 5. Germline CDR1 and CDR2: SGHAT and FQNNGV. The CDR3 loop is CASSLGSGTAYEQYV. The DNA for the CDR3 is TGTGCCAGCAGCTTAGGCTCAGGGACAGCCTACGAGCAGTACGTC.

The chain combines TRBV4-3 with TRBJ2-2; no clear D gene. Germline V CDR1 and CDR2: LGHNA, YSLEER. There are 17 residues in the CDR3. V lost 4 bases and J lost 2, with 17 bases in between. The DNA of the CDR3 is TGCGCCAGCAGCCTCCTGCCGTTAGTTGGAAACACCGGGGAGCTGTTTTTT. As protein: CASSLLPLVGNTGELFF.